The present entry profiles one TCR beta chain with its context. The antigen is undetermined. This CDR3 has 15 amino acids. V dropped 0 bases and J dropped 4 bases, with 11 bases sitting between them. The germline V gene encodes CDR1 MNHNY and CDR2 SVGAGI (reference sequence). This entry comes from a study of blood T cells in healthy people across ages. Study-level results: Diversity was estimated from one million T cells, and these estimates were considered underestimates. Naive CD4+ cells and diversity were both higher in long-lived donors than in aged donors.

Next came a second PCR, run for roughly 7 to 12 cycles, which used a sample-barcoded 5' primer along with a J-beta primer mix. TCRdb reanalysed the 5' RACE reads using MiXCR and keeps one entry per CDR3 protein. The data show more than 550,000 distinct CDR3 sequences, over 20% seen once. Sample: blood. This chain connects TRBV6-6 to TRBJ2-3; TRBD1 or TRBD2 may be the D gene (5 bases each). The TCR was taken from a man between 70 and 80 years old in good health. CDR3 DNA: TGTGCCAGCAGTTACTCGGACGGGGCCCCAGATACGCAGTATTTT. Protein sequence: CASSYSDGAPDTQYF.